These 20 T cell receptor beta chains were sequenced from one sample in a study of CD8 T cells in ankylosing spondylitis (dated by TCRdb to 2017 to 2019). These TCRs are of unknown antigen specificity. The library was built by means of 5' RACE. Sequencing used an Illumina HiSeq 2500. TCRdb reprocessing: public reads trimmed at Q25 with fastp, clones called with MiXCR, in-frame beta chains kept. Every entry covers one CDR3 protein and lists the most common genes and DNA from its rows. Recorded for this sample are about 220,000 distinct CDR3 sequences; around 7.9% of them occurred a single time. 14% of the sample comes from the top ten. Broad study findings and their caveats: Blood from ankylosing spondylitis patients appeared to be characterized by a TCR beta motif made up of about 8 highly homologous amino acid variants.

Source material: blood, either unsorted or a sorted T cell fraction (not recorded which). The receptors were gathered from a male donor with ankylosing spondylitis.

A note on this clonotype: Without the conserved terminal phenylalanine or tryptophan, this CDR3 likely stems from a read error. V is TRBV7-2 and J is TRBJ2-1, with 7 positions matching TRBD2. Germline V gives CDR1 SGHTA, CDR2 FQGNSA. With V trimmed by 0 bases and J by 4 bases, 6 bases remained unmatched. The CDR3 runs to 16 residues. The CDR3 DNA sequence: TGTGCCAGCAGCTTAGCAAGGCTAGCGGCATACAATGAGCAGTTCATC. This codes for CASSLARLAAYNEQFI.

The genes are TRBV12-3 or TRBV12-4 and TRBJ2-2; maybe TRBD1 (6 bases). The CDR3 covers 18 residues. The CDR3 DNA reads as TGTACCCGCTCATTTAAGAACCCCCAGGGGACAAACACCGGGGAGCTGTTTTTT. It codes for CTRSFKNPQGTNTGELFF.

This clonotype was recorded at least ten times. The chain couples TRBV5-1 to TRBJ2-1; 7 bases are a match to TRBD1. Trimming at V came to 4 bases and at J to 6 bases, leaving 10 bases not matched to a gene. The CDR3 is 15 residues long. CDR1 is SGHRS and CDR2 is YFSETQ in the germline V gene. Here the CDR3 reads CASSDRDRLRNEQFF. The DNA for the CDR3 is TGCGCCAGCAGCGACCGGGACAGACTTCGCAATGAGCAGTTCTTC.

This clonotype was recorded at least ten times. This chain joins TRBV27 and TRBJ2-1, with TRBD2 identical over 7 bases. Germline V CDR1 and CDR2: MNHEY, SMNVEV (reference sequence). The CDR3 is 13 amino acids. The V and J ends lost 7 bases and 7 bases, in that order; junction bases with no gene match: 7. For the CDR3, the DNA is TGTGCCAGCAAGGCGGGAGCTAGGAATGAGCAGTTCTTC. Protein sequence: CASKAGARNEQFF.

A few counts support this clonotype. The chain combines TRBV20-1 with TRBJ1-1, with D hard to call. Per the germline V gene, CDR1 is DFQATT and CDR2 is SNEGSKA (reference sequence). The CDR3 contains 14 residues. V lost 5 bases and J 4 bases, leaving 17 bases between the germline ends. CDR3 sequence (DNA): TGCAGTGCTCGAAACACAAGGGAGGGCACTGAAGCTTTCTTT. This sequence encodes CSARNTREGTEAFF.

This clonotype was counted ten times or more. This chain links TRBV5-6 with TRBJ1-1, with 9 bases aligning to TRBD1. This CDR3 is built from 12 residues. V gave up 7 bases and J gave up 8 bases; unmatched junction bases: 6. CDR1 is SGHDT, CDR2 YYEEEE, per germline. The CDR3 loop reads CASSGQGVEAFF. The CDR3 DNA sequence: TGTGCCAGCTCGGGACAGGGAGTAGAAGCTTTCTTT.

The rearrangement joins TRBV7-2 to TRBJ2-5; 7 positions match TRBD2. CDR3 size: 16 residues. CDR1 is SGHTA and CDR2 is FQGNSA in the germline V gene. Trimming cost V 1 base and J 5 bases; bases outside gene matches: 10. The chain's CDR3 is CASSLGTRPYQETQYF. CDR3 nucleotides: TGTGCCAGCAGCTTAGGGACTAGACCGTATCAGGAGACCCAGTACTTC.

Many counts were recorded for this clonotype. The chain has TRBV28 and TRBJ1-5; D is unclear. There are 13 residues in the CDR3. CDR1 is MDHEN and CDR2 is SYDVKM in the germline V gene. Between the trimmed V and J ends, which lost 2 bases and 7 bases, there was a span of 9 bases. The CDR3 bases are TGTGCCAGCAGTTTAGGCGGGAGCCAGCCCCAGCATTTT. Translation: CASSLGGSQPQHF.

About this clonotype: One base away lies a much larger clone, so this may be a sequencing read error. V gene TRBV20-1 combines with J gene TRBJ2-5; the D gene is possibly TRBD1 (5 bases). CDR3 length: 13 residues. Germline V gene sequence: CDR1 DFQATT, CDR2 SNEGSKA (reference sequence). The chain's CDR3 is CGAKDTNMETQYF. The CDR3 DNA reads TGCGGTGCTAAGGACACAAACATGGAGACCCAGTACTTC.

In its sample, this clonotype was seen many times. The chain combines TRBV29-1 with TRBJ2-7; unclear D gene. The V gene lost 7 bases and the J gene lost 7 bases, with 26 bases spanning the gap. This CDR3 is built from 15 residues. The germline gives CDR1 SQVTM, CDR2 ANQGSEA. The CDR3 is CSASGERVQGMEQYF. CDR3 nucleotide sequence: TGCAGCGCGTCTGGGGAACGGGTCCAAGGGATGGAGCAGTACTTC.

In this sample, this clonotype turned up many times. The rearrangement joins TRBV12-3 or TRBV12-4 to TRBJ2-3; 9 bases line up with TRBD2. This CDR3 region has 16 residues. V dropped 7 bases and J dropped 6; count of bases not matched to a gene: 14. CDR3 in amino acids: CASTPWAGGPSDTQYF. DNA of the CDR3: TGTGCCAGCACCCCCTGGGCGGGAGGGCCCTCGGATACGCAGTATTTT.

This chain connects TRBV27 to TRBJ2-1, with D tentatively TRBD1 (7 bases). Trimming stripped 0 bases from V and 4 bases from J, with 13 bases between. From germline, CDR1 is MNHEY and CDR2 SMNVEV (reference sequence). The CDR3 is 16 amino acids. CDR3 in amino acids: CASSLSVRGAYNEQFF. DNA of the CDR3: TGTGCCAGCAGTTTATCCGTCAGGGGGGCTTACAATGAGCAGTTCTTC.

This clonotype was counted ten times or more. The chain uses TRBV2 and TRBJ2-5; 12 positions match TRBD2. The CDR3 contains 15 residues. Germline V lookup: CDR1 SNHLY, CDR2 FYNNEI. V dropped 4 bases and J dropped 0; count of bases not matched to a gene: 0. This CDR3 is CASSGLAGDQETQYF. The DNA of the CDR3 is TGTGCCAGCAGTGGACTAGCGGGGGACCAAGAGACCCAGTACTTC.

This clonotype was detected a few times. The chain employs TRBV20-1 and TRBJ2-1; 9 bases fit TRBD2. V lost 0 bases to trimming and J lost 7 bases; unmatched junction nucleotides: 7. Germline V gene sequence: CDR1 DFQATT, CDR2 SNEGSKA (reference sequence). The CDR3 consists of 15 residues. The CDR3 nucleotides are TGCAGTGCTAGAGATGTAGCGGGAGAAGGGAATGAGCAGTTCTTC. Protein: CSARDVAGEGNEQFF.

This clonotype was counted ten times or more. The chain employs TRBV3-1 and TRBJ2-7; possibly TRBD1 or TRBD2 for D (6 bases each). This CDR3 comprises 15 residues. The germline V and J ends were trimmed by 4 bases and 3 bases, with 16 bases remaining between them. CDR1 and CDR2 from the germline V gene are LGHDT and YNNKEL (reference sequence). The chain's CDR3 is CASSLLGRGGYEQYF. CDR3 bases: TGTGCCAGCAGCCTCCTTGGCAGGGGAGGCTACGAGCAGTACTTC.

This clonotype was seen many times. The chain has TRBV5-6 and TRBJ2-3, with 10 bases lining up with TRBD1. The CDR3 covers 18 residues. V was clipped by 2 bases and J by 4 bases; unmatched bases: 13. The V gene's germline CDR1 is SGHDT and CDR2 YYEEEE. Written as DNA, the CDR3 is TGTGCCAGCAGCTTTGAGATGGGACAGGGGTTTTGGGCAGATACGCAGTATTTT. This translates into CASSFEMGQGFWADTQYF. Together with reference TRBV5-6 and TRBJ2-3, the CDR3 gives the full variable domain: DAGVTQSPTHLIKTRGQQVTLRCSPKSGHDTVSWYQQALGQGPQFIFQYYEEEERQRGNFPDRFSGHQFPNYSSELNVNALLLGDSALYLCASSFEMGQGFWADTQYFGPGTRLTVL.

This clonotype has more than one count but fewer than ten. This chain joins TRBV3-1 and TRBJ2-1; no clear D. The CDR3 is 18 amino acids. Trimming pared 0 bases from V and 4 bases from J, leaving 19 bases between. Germline V gene sequence: CDR1 LGHDT, CDR2 YNNKEL (reference sequence). The CDR3 coding sequence is TGTGCCAGCAGCCAAGACGCCCCGGGCCAGGAACGGTACAATGAGCAGTTCTTC. The encoded protein is CASSQDAPGQERYNEQFF.

This clonotype was counted only a few times. The chain couples TRBV6-5 to TRBJ1-1, with D uncertain. The CDR3 sequence is 14 residues long. Germline CDR1 reads MNHEY; CDR2 reads SVGAGI. Deletions cut 0 bases from V and 1 base from J, with 6 bases between. CDR3 region: CASSYSKRNTEAFF. As DNA, the CDR3 is TGTGCCAGCAGTTACTCGAAGAGGAACACTGAAGCTTTCTTT.

This sequence joins TRBV30 and TRBJ2-1, with D hard to call. From germline, CDR1 is GTSNPN and CDR2 SVGIG (reference sequence). There are 11 residues in the CDR3. With 5 bases removed from V and 1 base from J, the gap between germline ends came to 3 bases. CDR3 DNA: TGTGCCTGGGTATCCTACAATGAGCAGTTCTTC. Translated, it gives CAWVSYNEQFF.

This clonotype has ten or more counts. The rearrangement links TRBV6-2 or TRBV6-3 to TRBJ2-1; D is perhaps TRBD2 (6 bases). Germline V gene data show CDR1 as MNHEY and CDR2 as SVGEGT. Trimming took off 4 bases at V and 6 bases at J, with 10 bases between the two ends. The CDR3 consists of 13 residues. The CDR3 spells CASSSRDFNEQFF. For the CDR3, the DNA is TGTGCCAGCAGTTCCCGGGACTTCAATGAGCAGTTCTTC.